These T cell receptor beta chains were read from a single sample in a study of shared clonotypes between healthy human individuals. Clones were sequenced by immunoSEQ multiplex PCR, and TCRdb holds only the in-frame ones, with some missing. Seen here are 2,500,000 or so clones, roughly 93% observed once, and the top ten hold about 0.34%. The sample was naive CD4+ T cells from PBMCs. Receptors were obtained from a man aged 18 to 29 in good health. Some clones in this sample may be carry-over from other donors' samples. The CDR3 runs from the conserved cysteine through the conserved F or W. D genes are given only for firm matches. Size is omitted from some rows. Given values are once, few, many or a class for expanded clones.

cdr3_aa: CASSLGSLEREQFF; cdr3_nt: TGTGCCAGCAGCTTAGGATCACTGGAGAGGGAGCAGTTCTTC; clone_size: .; d_call: .; v_call: TRBV11-2; j_call: TRBJ2-1
cdr3_aa: CASTGQGAGEQYF; cdr3_nt: TGTGCCAGCACAGGACAGGGAGCGGGGGAGCAGTACTTC; clone_size: .; d_call: .; v_call: TRBV9; j_call: TRBJ2-7
cdr3_aa: CAIQGQGLQETQYF; cdr3_nt: TGTGCCATTCAGGGACAGGGGCTACAAGAGACCCAGTACTTC; clone_size: .; d_call: TRBD1; v_call: TRBV10-3; j_call: TRBJ2-5
cdr3_aa: CASSPGTGGYGYTF; cdr3_nt: TGTGCCAGCAGCCCGGGGACAGGGGGCTATGGCTACACCTTC; clone_size: once; d_call: TRBD1; v_call: TRBV7-8; j_call: TRBJ1-2
cdr3_aa: CASSTVGGPSYNEQFF; cdr3_nt: TGTGCCAGCAGTACTGTGGGCGGCCCCTCCTACAATGAGCAGTTCTTC; clone_size: once; d_call: .; v_call: TRBV28; j_call: TRBJ2-1
cdr3_aa: CASSTLAGQGNQPQHF; cdr3_nt: TGTGCCAGTAGTACTCTTGCCGGACAGGGCAATCAGCCCCAGCATTTT; clone_size: .; d_call: TRBD1; v_call: TRBV19; j_call: TRBJ1-5
cdr3_aa: CASSLDRGQVYYEQYF; cdr3_nt: TGTGCCAGCAGCTTGGATCGTGGTCAGGTTTACTACGAGCAGTACTTC; clone_size: once; d_call: .; v_call: TRBV5-6; j_call: TRBJ2-7
cdr3_aa: CASSLIAGGHEQYF; cdr3_nt: TGTGCCAGCAGCCTCATAGCGGGAGGCCACGAGCAGTACTTC; clone_size: once; d_call: TRBD2; v_call: TRBV6-1; j_call: TRBJ2-7
cdr3_aa: CASSYQASYNEQFF; cdr3_nt: TGTGCCAGCAGTTATCAGGCCTCCTACAATGAGCAGTTCTTC; clone_size: .; d_call: .; v_call: TRBV6-5; j_call: TRBJ2-1
cdr3_aa: CAISEIGGDTEAFF; cdr3_nt: TGTGCCATCAGTGAGATCGGGGGTGATACTGAAGCTTTCTTT; clone_size: .; d_call: .; v_call: TRBV10-3; j_call: TRBJ1-1
cdr3_aa: CASSSRQGPNTGELFF; cdr3_nt: TGTGCCAGCAGCTCGAGACAGGGACCGAACACCGGGGAGCTGTTTTTT; clone_size: .; d_call: TRBD1; v_call: TRBV7-9; j_call: TRBJ2-2
cdr3_aa: CASRGWGEQETQYF; cdr3_nt: TGTGCCAGCAGGGGTTGGGGGGAACAAGAGACCCAGTACTTC; clone_size: .; d_call: .; v_call: TRBV27; j_call: TRBJ2-5
cdr3_aa: CASSLGIAGEEQYF; cdr3_nt: TGTGCCAGCAGCTTAGGAATAGCGGGGGAGGAGCAGTACTTC; clone_size: .; d_call: TRBD2; v_call: TRBV7-9; j_call: TRBJ2-7
cdr3_aa: CAAGELLMETQYF; cdr3_nt: TGTGCCGCGGGAGAGCTGTTAATGGAGACCCAGTACTTC; clone_size: .; d_call: TRBD2; v_call: TRBV10-3; j_call: TRBJ2-5
cdr3_aa: CASRAGTLYEQYF; cdr3_nt: TGTGCCAGCAGAGCGGGGACTCTCTACGAGCAGTACTTC; clone_size: .; d_call: TRBD2; v_call: TRBV6-5; j_call: TRBJ2-7
cdr3_aa: CASSLSGRVNQPQHF; cdr3_nt: TGTGCCAGCAGCTTATCAGGCAGGGTAAATCAGCCCCAGCATTTT; clone_size: .; d_call: .; v_call: TRBV7-9; j_call: TRBJ1-5
cdr3_aa: CASSVEQENSPLHF; cdr3_nt: TGTGCCAGCAGCGTAGAACAGGAAAATTCACCCCTCCACTTT; clone_size: .; d_call: .; v_call: TRBV9; j_call: TRBJ1-6